This TCR beta chain is from a study of shared clonotypes between healthy human individuals. This clone was counted only a few times. Among the unsorted PBMC samples, replicate PCRs used roughly 300 ng DNA, 25,000 to 30,000 T cell genomes. Here immunoSEQ multiplex PCR was the method, and the copy in TCRdb shows in-frame clones only, minus some. The data show some 470,000 clones, about three quarters seen once. With 1 base removed from V and 7 bases from J, the gap between germline ends came to 4 bases. The CDR3 totals 11 residues. Germline CDR1 MNHNS, CDR2 SASEGT. V and J are TRBV6-1 and TRBJ2-5, with D hard to call. The sample taken for sequencing was PBMCs. The clonotype comes from a woman aged 40 to 55 in good health. Some clones in this sample may be carry-over from other donors' samples. CDR3 nucleotide sequence: TGTGCCAGCAGTGAAGATGGGACCCAGTACTTC. Its protein is CASSEDGTQYF.